This T cell receptor (beta chain) was captured by sequencing in a study of OX40 agonist ivuxolimab in advanced cancers. Turning to the study itself: Head and neck, renal cell, melanoma or hepatocellular carcinoma were the cancers that dose-escalation patients had.

Sequencing was performed with immunoSEQ multiplex PCR; in TCRdb, only in-frame clones are kept and a portion is missing. The table lists roughly 35,000 clones, 78% of them singletons, with roughly 12% in the top ten. This receptor was obtained from an adult with an advanced solid tumor such as melanoma, head and neck, liver or kidney cancer. This sample comprised CD4+ or CD8+ T cells sorted from blood, obtained in a trial of the OX40 agonist ivuxolimab.

The CDR3 DNA is TGTGCCAGCAGCCCCAGGACTAGCGGGGGGATAAGCACAGATACGCAGTATTTT. Its protein is CASSPRTSGGISTDTQYF. The chain is built from TRBV9 and TRBJ2-3; the match to TRBD2 covers 14 bases. The germline V gene has CDR1 SGDLS and CDR2 YYNGEE. The V and J ends lost 4 bases and 0 bases, in that order; junction bases with no gene match: 7. This CDR3 spans 18 amino acids.